Shown below are 10 T cell receptor beta chains from a single sample sequenced in a study of glioma-infiltrating T cells after dendritic cell vaccination. Clones were read by immunoSEQ multiplex PCR, and TCRdb kept only the in-frame ones, dropping some. The sample lists around 60,000 clones, about nine tenths occurring once. As for time point: after dendritic cell vaccination, including at tumor progression/relapse. The material was blood, obtained after dendritic cell vaccination. The receptors were gathered from a human donor with glioblastoma.

V gene TRBV10-3 combines with J gene TRBJ2-2, with 13 positions matching TRBD2. J lost 0 bases, V lost 10 bases, and 5 bases had no gene match. Looked up from germline, CDR1 is ENHRY and CDR2 is SYGVKD. The CDR3 totals 16 residues. CDR3 region: CATKTSGGTNTGELFF. CDR3 nucleotides: TGTGCCACCAAGACTAGCGGGGGGACGAACACCGGGGAGCTGTTTTTT.

The chain employs TRBV12-5 and TRBJ2-2; 10 bases agree with TRBD2. V gave up 7 bases and J gave up 1 base; unmatched junction bases: 6. The length of the CDR3 is 16 residues. Germline V gives CDR1 LGHNT, CDR2 FRNRAP. The CDR3 loop reads CASVASGGLNTGELFF. In nucleotides, the CDR3 is TGTGCTAGTGTGGCTAGCGGGGGCCTGAACACCGGGGAGCTGTTTTTT.

The V gene is TRBV4-3, the J gene TRBJ2-7, with D possibly matching TRBD2 (5 bases). Germline V gives CDR1 LGHNA, CDR2 YSLEER. V lost 0 bases, J lost 3 bases, and 6 bases lay in between. The CDR3 runs to 13 residues. The chain's CDR3 is CASSQDSGYEQYF. As DNA, the CDR3 is TGCGCCAGCAGCCAAGACAGCGGCTACGAGCAGTACTTC.

CDR3 sequence: CAWSEVTGGYTF. As DNA, the CDR3 is TGTGCCTGGAGTGAGGTGACAGGAGGCTACACCTTC. The J gene is TRBJ1-2, the V gene TRBV30; D perhaps matches TRBD1 (6 bases). Germline V CDR1 and CDR2: GTSNPN, SVGIG (reference sequence). The V end lost 1 base, the J end lost 8 bases, and 11 bases lay between the germline ends. The CDR3 contains 12 residues.

The chain is built from TRBV7-2 and TRBJ1-4, with D unresolved. Germline CDR1 is SGHTA and CDR2 is FQGNSA. This CDR3 has 16 residues. V lost 2 bases, J lost 8 bases, and 18 bases lay in between. CDR3 bases: TGTGCCAGCAGCTTAAATCTGGCCGGCCGGGAGGAAAAACTGTTTTTT. Its protein product is CASSLNLAGREEKLFF.

The CDR3 loop is CASSLTGGGTEAFF. The DNA for the CDR3 is TGTGCCAGCAGCTTGACAGGGGGGGGGACTGAAGCTTTCTTT. This chain links TRBV7-2 with TRBJ1-1, with TRBD1 matching 9 bases. The CDR3 contains 14 residues. V trimming: 3 bases; J trimming: 5 bases; junction bases outside the gene matches: 4. Germline loops: CDR1 SGHTA, CDR2 FQGNSA.

The chain uses TRBV6-4 and TRBJ2-5; TRBD2 agrees at 8 bases. The trim removed 0 bases at V and 0 bases at J, leaving 6 bases unmatched. There are 17 residues in the CDR3. The germline CDR1 and CDR2 sequences are MRHNA and SNTAGT. CDR3 coding DNA: TGTGCCAGCAGTGACTCGAGGGTAGCGGGAAACCAAGAGACCCAGTACTTC. It translates to CASSDSRVAGNQETQYF.

This chain connects TRBV7-9 to TRBJ1-1; 11 positions match TRBD1. Looked up from germline, CDR1 is SEHNR and CDR2 is FQNEAQ (reference sequence). This CDR3 region has 15 residues. V shed 5 bases and J 0 bases; nucleotides not matched to a gene: 2. In nucleotides, the CDR3 is TGTGCCAGCAGCCGGGGACAGGGGGTGAACACTGAAGCTTTCTTT. Encoded protein: CASSRGQGVNTEAFF.

This chain links TRBV11-2 with TRBJ2-5, with a tentative D call TRBD1 (6 bases). The V gene's germline CDR1 is SGHAT and CDR2 FQNNGV. The CDR3 runs 16 residues. V was clipped by 1 base and J by 0 bases, with 12 bases between them. CDR3 sequence: CASSLGQGSNQETQYF. The CDR3 nucleotides are TGTGCCAGCAGCTTAGGGCAGGGGTCTAACCAAGAGACCCAGTACTTC.

The chain recombines TRBV5-1 with TRBJ2-1, with TRBD2 matching over 7 bases. The CDR3 is made up of 14 amino acids. Germline trimming cut 9 bases from V and 7 bases from J; bases unmatched to any gene: 13. CDR1 and CDR2 (germline): SGHRS, YFSETQ. The CDR3 region is CATTSGEGENEQFF. The CDR3, as DNA: TGCGCCACCACCTCGGGGGAGGGCGAGAATGAGCAGTTCTTC.